This TCR beta chain emerged from a study of blood T cell repertoires in COVID-19. About the research overall: PBMCs, B-cell-depleted T cells, or T cells provided the cDNA or gDNA that made up the material.

Looked up from germline, CDR1 is MNHNY and CDR2 is SVGAGI (reference sequence). This CDR3 is built from 15 residues. V shed 4 bases and J 5 bases; nucleotides not matched to a gene: 5. Authors' processing steps: Amplification with reference gene primers provided the estimates of nucleated cell counts. Method: immunoSEQ multiplex PCR; TCRdb's copy keeps in-frame clones and lacks some. The V and J calls and clone size were taken over from that table, and D and trimming were inferred from the DNA. Counted here are 130,000 to 150,000 clones, more than 70% occurring once; the ten biggest clones make up over 9.5%.

The V call is TRBV6-6, the J call TRBJ1-4; 9 bases fit TRBD1. This TCR derives from a man aged 50-60 years with active or convalescent COVID-19. Sample: peripheral blood. CDR3 region: CASSFPGTGNEKLFF. DNA of the CDR3: TGTGCCAGCAGTTTTCCCGGGACAGGGAATGAAAAACTGTTTTTT.